These 20 T cell receptor beta chains came from one sample sequenced in a study of T cell repertoires in cytomegalovirus infection. TCRdb recomputed calls from the reads with MiXCR, one row per CDR3 protein. Among about 220,000 distinct CDR3 sequences, around two fifths were seen once, and the ten largest hold roughly three fifths. Antigens for these TCRs are unknown. The sample was CD8+ T cells from cultured PBMCs, taken from culture after CMV antigen stimulation. The receptor source for this set is a human donor in good health (CMV status not recorded). Some clones in this sample may be carry-over from other donors' samples.

This clonotype was detected only a few times. CDR3 in amino acids: CASSPGTTEYYNEQFF. The CDR3 DNA is TGTGCCAGTAGTCCCGGGACTACCGAATACTACAATGAGCAGTTCTTC. The J gene is TRBJ2-1, the V gene TRBV19, with 7 bases that match TRBD2. Germline V CDR1 and CDR2: LNHDA, SQIVND (reference sequence). This CDR3 has 16 residues. The trim removed 5 bases at V and 3 bases at J, leaving 10 bases unmatched.

The chain combines TRBV5-1 with TRBJ1-5; D ambiguous. V was cut by 2 bases and J by 2 bases, with 5 bases left in between. Germline CDR1 reads SGHRS; CDR2 reads YFSETQ. This CDR3 is built from 13 residues. DNA for the CDR3: TGCGCCAGCAGCTTTTGGGGCAATCAGCCCCAGCATTTT. The encoded protein is CASSFWGNQPQHF.

The table lists this clonotype with a few counts. The rearrangement joins TRBV7-6 to TRBJ2-6; D uncertain. V lost 7 bases and J 0 bases, leaving 16 bases between the germline ends. CDR3 size: 17 residues. The germline V gene encodes CDR1 SGHVS and CDR2 FNYEAQ. The chain's CDR3 is CASTGQVVVSGANVLTF. The CDR3 region has the DNA TGTGCCAGCACCGGTCAAGTTGTGGTCTCTGGGGCCAACGTCCTGACTTTC.

This clonotype was seen a few times. The rearrangement uses TRBV7-3 and TRBJ1-1; TRBD1 matches 10 bases. This CDR3 is 16 amino acids long. The V gene's germline CDR1 is SGHTA and CDR2 FQGTGA. V was clipped by 5 bases and J by 0 bases; unmatched bases: 6. In DNA, the CDR3 is TGTGCCAGCAGCCGGACAGGGGGTGTTATGAACACTGAAGCTTTCTTT. This translates into CASSRTGGVMNTEAFF. The whole variable domain, remainder taken from reference TRBV7-3 and TRBJ1-1, is GAGVSQTPSNKVTEKGKYVELRCDPISGHTALYWYRQSLGQGPEFLIYFQGTGAADDSGLPNDRFFAVRPEGSVSTLKIQRTERGDSAVYLCASSRTGGVMNTEAFFGQGTRLTVV.

J is TRBJ2-1 and V is TRBV7-3; D unclear. CDR3 length: 15 amino acids. Germline lookup yields CDR1 SGHTA and CDR2 FQGTGA. Trimming took off 2 bases at V and 0 bases at J, with 8 bases between the two ends. The CDR3, as DNA: TGTGCCAGCAGCTTAGGCAGGCGCTCCTACAATGAGCAGTTCTTC. As protein: CASSLGRRSYNEQFF.

The chain recombines TRBV28 with TRBJ2-1; 13 positions match TRBD2. The CDR3 totals 14 residues. Unmatched junction bases numbered 2, after V lost 3 bases and J lost 9 bases. Germline CDR1 is MDHEN and CDR2 is SYDVKM. CDR3 sequence (DNA): TGTGCCAGCAGTTTCGGACTAGCGGGAGTTGAGCAGTTCTTC. It is translated as CASSFGLAGVEQFF.

The J gene is TRBJ2-5, the V gene TRBV27; 7 nucleotides match TRBD1. This CDR3 comprises 17 residues. Germline CDR1 and CDR2: MNHEY and SMNVEV (reference sequence). J was trimmed by 1 base and V by 3 bases; bases with no gene match: 11. This CDR3 reads CASSLRGTGAFQETQYF. CDR3 nucleotides: TGTGCCAGCAGTTTGAGGGGAACAGGGGCATTCCAAGAGACCCAGTACTTC.

This clonotype was observed a handful of times. The V gene is TRBV7-9, the J gene TRBJ2-1; TRBD2 matches at 12 bases. This CDR3 has 18 residues. CDR1 is SEHNR and CDR2 is FQNEAQ in the germline V gene (reference sequence). J gave up 5 bases and V 6 bases, and 14 bases lay outside the gene matches. As DNA, the CDR3 is TGTGCCAGCAGGCCAACGGGACTAGCGGGCTTAGGGAACAATGAGCAGTTCTTC. As protein: CASRPTGLAGLGNNEQFF.

This sequence joins TRBV7-8 and TRBJ2-1; D unclear. Trimming took 5 bases from V and 0 from J, leaving 17 bases between them. The germline CDR1 and CDR2 sequences are SGHVS and FQNEAQ. This CDR3 spans 17 amino acids. The CDR3 coding sequence is TGTGCCAGCAGCCCCCGGGTGAGACTTAGCTCCTACAATGAGCAGTTCTTC. Its protein product is CASSPRVRLSSYNEQFF. Based on the CDR3 plus reference TRBV7-8 and TRBJ2-1, the full variable domain is GAGVSQSPRYKVAKRGQDVALRCDPISGHVSLFWYQQALGQGPEFLTYFQNEAQLDKSGLPSDRFFAERPEGSVSTLKIQRTQQEDSAVYLCASSPRVRLSSYNEQFFGPGTRLTVL.

The chain combines TRBV28 with TRBJ1-5; TRBD1 agrees at 9 bases. Germline-derived CDR1 and CDR2 are MDHEN and SYDVKM. This CDR3 has 15 amino acids. J was trimmed by 4 bases and V by 5 bases; bases with no gene match: 6. CDR3 DNA sequence: TGTGCCAGCAGTATCGGGACAGGGTCAAATCAGCCCCAGCATTTT. Protein sequence: CASSIGTGSNQPQHF.

This clonotype appeared a few times. This chain connects TRBV10-3 to TRBJ1-1; D not certain. The V gene's germline CDR1 is ENHRY and CDR2 SYGVKD. The CDR3 is 14 amino acids. V was shortened by 8 bases and J by 0 bases, with 13 bases between the two germline ends. CDR3 in DNA: TGTGCCATCCGTGGTGAGGGTATGAACACTGAAGCTTTCTTT. It specifies CAIRGEGMNTEAFF.

In this sample, this clonotype turned up many times. The chain joins TRBV11-2 to TRBJ1-2, with D maybe TRBD1 (6 bases). The CDR3 extends over 13 amino acids. Germline CDR1 is SGHAT and CDR2 is FQNNGV. V lost 1 base, J lost 5 bases, and 8 bases lay in between. The CDR3 here is CASSLGQGYGYTF. CDR3 DNA sequence: TGTGCCAGCAGCTTAGGCCAGGGGTATGGCTACACCTTC.

This clonotype was seen many times. This rearrangement joins TRBV7-8 to TRBJ2-7, with TRBD1 matching over 12 bases. The CDR3 has 20 residues. CDR1 and CDR2 (germline): SGHVS, FQNEAQ. Trimming cost V 5 bases and J 0 bases; bases outside gene matches: 17. The CDR3 loop reads CASSLDPRDRGQPSSYEQYF. DNA for the CDR3: TGTGCCAGCAGCCTCGACCCCCGGGACAGGGGGCAGCCATCCTCCTACGAGCAGTACTTC. The whole variable domain, filled in from reference TRBV7-8 and TRBJ2-7, reads GAGVSQSPRYKVAKRGQDVALRCDPISGHVSLFWYQQALGQGPEFLTYFQNEAQLDKSGLPSDRFFAERPEGSVSTLKIQRTQQEDSAVYLCASSLDPRDRGQPSSYEQYFGPGTRLTVT.

Here the CDR3 reads CSVGSGDNEQFF. DNA for the CDR3: TGCAGCGTTGGGAGCGGGGACAATGAGCAGTTCTTC. The chain carries TRBV29-1 and TRBJ2-1; 7 bases agree with TRBD2. Germline values: CDR1 SQVTM, CDR2 ANQGSEA. Trimming removed 4 bases from V and 5 bases from J; junction bases left unmatched: 2. CDR3 length: 12 residues.

This clonotype turned up a few times. V usage is TRBV7-3 and J usage is TRBJ2-6, with no clear D. The V end was cut by 5 bases, the J end by 0 bases, with 17 bases between. CDR1 and CDR2 (germline): SGHTA, FQGTGA. The CDR3 consists of 18 residues. This chain's CDR3 is CASSQTSRLSSGANVLTF. The CDR3 DNA is TGTGCCAGCAGCCAAACCTCCAGGCTTAGCTCTGGGGCCAACGTCCTGACTTTC.

The chain couples TRBV19 to TRBJ2-1, with 9 positions matching TRBD2. The CDR3 spans 16 residues. The trim removed 1 base at V and 2 bases at J, leaving 3 bases unmatched. Looked up from germline, CDR1 is LNHDA and CDR2 is SQIVND (reference sequence). CDR3 DNA sequence: TGTGCCAGTAGTATAGGGGCTAGCGGGGCCTACAATGAGCAGTTCTTC. Its protein is CASSIGASGAYNEQFF.

V is TRBV12-3 or TRBV12-4 and J is TRBJ2-1; 10 bases are shared with TRBD1. After removal of 1 base from V and 8 bases from J, the junction contained 5 bases not matched to a gene. This CDR3 is 15 amino acids long. This CDR3 is CASSLGTGGGDEQFF. Written as DNA, the CDR3 is TGTGCCAGCAGTTTAGGGACAGGGGGGGGAGATGAGCAGTTCTTC.

The chain employs TRBV27 and TRBJ2-2; D is ambiguous. The CDR3 consists of 15 residues. CDR1 MNHEY and CDR2 SMNVEV come from the germline V gene (reference sequence). Trimming took 8 bases from V and 4 from J, leaving 17 bases between them. CDR3 DNA sequence: TGTGCCAGCGGTTCTGGCGGATTGGGCACCGGGGAGCTGTTTTTT. It codes for CASGSGGLGTGELFF.

V usage is TRBV5-4 and J usage is TRBJ1-1; 7 positions match TRBD1. J gave up 8 bases and V 4 bases, and 11 bases lay outside the gene matches. CDR3 length: 14 residues. Germline V CDR1 and CDR2: SGHNT, YYREEE (reference sequence). The DNA for the CDR3 is TGTGCCAGCAGCCCTGACAGGGACCACAGGGAAGCTTTCTTT. Amino acid sequence: CASSPDRDHREAFF.

As to this clonotype: The junction departs from germline at one end; a sequencing error may be responsible. The V and J genes are TRBV7-2 and TRBJ1-4; TRBD1 matches at 11 bases. Per the germline V gene, CDR1 is SGHTA and CDR2 is FQGNSA. The CDR3 runs to 16 residues. Here the CDR3 reads CASSGRTGGTNGKLFF. The CDR3 DNA follows: TGTGCCAGCAGCGGACGGACAGGGGGCACTAATGGAAAACTGTTTTTT.